A single sample is the source of the 21 T cell receptor beta chains below, sequenced in a study of T-cell reconstitution after alpha-beta-depleted transplantation in children. Preparation of the TCRbeta library was carried out with unique molecular identifiers. In TCRdb, the PCR reads were re-called with MiXCR into one record per CDR3 protein. The repertoire holds about 980,000 distinct CDR3 sequences, with roughly 29% as singletons. The sequencing used PBMCs, mostly from graft donor cells, collected 360 days after TCRalphabeta/CD19-depleted stem cell transplant. These receptors originate from a boy younger than two who had a stem cell transplant for SCID, so the T cells may come from the graft donor.

This clonotype was counted at least ten times. The V and J genes are TRBV20-1 and TRBJ2-7; either TRBD1 or TRBD2 may supply D (7 bases each). Trimming left V 7 bases short and J 2 bases short, with 12 bases between. CDR3 size: 12 residues. Germline values: CDR1 DFQATT, CDR2 SNEGSKA (reference sequence). The CDR3 loop reads CSGRGGTYEQYF. In nucleotides, the CDR3 is TGCAGTGGCAGGGGGGGGACCTACGAGCAGTACTTC.

This chain links TRBV6-1 with TRBJ2-7; D gene ambiguous. Germline loops: CDR1 MNHNS, CDR2 SASEGT. V lost 8 bases and J 2 bases, leaving 19 bases between the germline ends. CDR3 size: 15 residues. The CDR3 here is CASGAGRRRPYEQYF. CDR3 DNA: TGTGCCAGCGGAGCCGGGCGGCGAAGGCCCTACGAGCAGTACTTC.

This chain connects TRBV5-1 to TRBJ1-1, with D maybe TRBD1 (6 bases). Germline-derived CDR1 and CDR2 are SGHRS and YFSETQ. The CDR3 sequence is 16 residues long. Deletions cut 1 base from V and 1 base from J, with 14 bases between. CDR3 amino acids: CASSLNRLQGNTEAFF. The CDR3 DNA sequence: TGCGCCAGCAGCTTGAATCGTTTACAGGGGAACACTGAAGCTTTCTTT.

J is TRBJ1-4 and V is TRBV4-1; no definite D call. The CDR3 is made up of 13 amino acids. The germline V gene has CDR1 MGHRA and CDR2 YSYEKL. Trimming took off 0 bases at V and 7 bases at J, with 6 bases between the two ends. The CDR3 nucleotides read TGCGCCAGCAGCCAAGAAATGGGTGAAAAACTGTTTTTT. Its translation: CASSQEMGEKLFF.

This chain connects TRBV28 to TRBJ2-1, with TRBD2 matching over 15 bases. Trimming at V came to 7 bases and at J to 7 bases, leaving 8 bases not matched to a gene. CDR1 and CDR2 (germline): MDHEN, SYDVKM. The CDR3 spans 16 residues. This CDR3 reads CASTLGLAGGGNEQFF. CDR3 in DNA: TGTGCCAGCACCCTGGGACTAGCGGGGGGTGGGAATGAGCAGTTCTTC.

CDR3: CASSYPPGRAGLSGANVLTF. The CDR3, as DNA: TGTGCCAGCAGTTACCCACCGGGGCGGGCAGGACTCTCTGGGGCCAACGTCCTGACTTTC. The rearrangement uses TRBV6-2 or TRBV6-3 and TRBJ2-6; D possibly matches TRBD1 or TRBD2 (5 bases each). Germline lookup yields CDR1 MNHEY and CDR2 SVGEGT. Trimming left V 2 bases short and J 0 bases short, with 20 bases between. The CDR3 sequence is 20 residues long.

This chain links TRBV7-3 with TRBJ2-4; TRBD1 agrees at 12 bases. The CDR3 loop spans 18 amino acids. Germline CDR1 reads SGHTA; CDR2 reads FQGTGA. The junction had 12 bases not matched to a gene; V was cut back by 0 bases and J by 9 bases. The DNA of the CDR3 is TGTGCCAGCAGCTTAACTTCTCTTGGGACAGGGGGCCCGTCCATTCAGTACTTC. Translation: CASSLTSLGTGGPSIQYF.

The rearrangement joins TRBV20-1 to TRBJ2-7, with unresolved D. The CDR3 has 14 residues. The V gene's germline CDR1 is DFQATT and CDR2 SNEGSKA (reference sequence). The germline V and J ends were trimmed by 5 bases and 2 bases, with 16 bases remaining between them. CDR3 in DNA: TGCAGTGCTGCCCGCGACCGGGCCCCCTACGAGCAGTACTTC. Translating it yields CSAARDRAPYEQYF.

Ten or more counts support this clonotype. The chain recombines TRBV6-1 with TRBJ2-1; 8 nucleotides line up with TRBD2. V shed 5 bases, J shed 3 bases, and the junction held 6 bases outside the gene matches. The CDR3 consists of 15 residues. Looked up from germline, CDR1 is MNHNS and CDR2 is SASEGT. CDR3 sequence (DNA): TGTGCCAGCAGTATCCTAGCGGGTGGCTACAATGAGCAGTTCTTC. This codes for CASSILAGGYNEQFF.

The V call is TRBV28, the J call TRBJ2-1, with D possibly TRBD2 on 6 matching bases. The CDR3 totals 15 residues. Trimming removed 2 bases at V and 7 bases at J, with 15 bases between. Germline V gene sequence: CDR1 MDHEN, CDR2 SYDVKM. For the CDR3, the DNA is TGTGCCAGCAGTTTAGTCCCGGGGGTTCATAATGAGCAGTTCTTC. This sequence encodes CASSLVPGVHNEQFF.

The chain employs TRBV11-2 and TRBJ2-3; D gene ambiguous. V lost 3 bases and J 2 bases, leaving 9 bases between the germline ends. The V gene's germline CDR1 is SGHAT and CDR2 FQNNGV. CDR3 length: 14 amino acids. The CDR3 nucleotides are TGTGCCAGCAGCTTTGCATTCTACACAGATACGCAGTATTTT. This encodes CASSFAFYTDTQYF.

The CDR3 is CAISPTGVSRYF. The CDR3 DNA is TGTGCCATCAGTCCGACAGGAGTCTCCCGGTACTTC. The genes are TRBV10-3 and TRBJ2-7, with D possibly being TRBD1 (6 bases). This CDR3 is 12 amino acids long. Trimming pared 5 bases from V and 12 bases from J, leaving 17 bases between. Per the germline V gene, CDR1 is ENHRY and CDR2 is SYGVKD.

The V and J genes are TRBV7-2 and TRBJ2-1, with 8 bases matching TRBD1. Trimming cost V 5 bases and J 7 bases; bases outside gene matches: 10. Germline loops: CDR1 SGHTA, CDR2 FQGNSA. This CDR3 has 15 amino acids. The chain's CDR3 is CASSPDRAFGNEQFF. CDR3 sequence (DNA): TGTGCCAGCAGCCCGGACAGGGCATTCGGAAATGAGCAGTTCTTC.

The rearrangement uses TRBV6-1 and TRBJ2-2; 7 bases are shared with TRBD1. V lost 6 bases and J lost 8; bases outside the gene matches: 18. This CDR3 has 17 residues. Germline CDR1 MNHNS, CDR2 SASEGT. Here the CDR3 reads CASRKNRGPTPVGELFF. CDR3 nucleotide sequence: TGTGCCAGCAGGAAAAACAGGGGCCCCACGCCGGTGGGGGAGCTGTTTTTT.

The rearrangement joins TRBV12-3 or TRBV12-4 to TRBJ2-2; 7 bases map to TRBD2. This CDR3 spans 15 amino acids. J was trimmed by 4 bases and V by 5 bases; bases with no gene match: 7. DNA of the CDR3: TGTGCCAGCAGTCCACCTGGCGGGGGCACCGGGGAGCTGTTTTTT. Translated: CASSPPGGGTGELFF.

V is TRBV7-9 and J is TRBJ2-3; D is possibly TRBD2 (5 bases). V was cut by 2 bases and J by 3 bases, with 9 bases left in between. The CDR3 loop spans 14 amino acids. Germline CDR1 and CDR2: SEHNR and FQNEAQ (reference sequence). The CDR3 DNA sequence: TGTGCCAGCAGCTTATTCCTAGCAACAGATACGCAGTATTTT. This gives the protein CASSLFLATDTQYF.

This clonotype was seen a handful of times. The chain links TRBV9 to TRBJ1-1; D unclear. Trimming pared 4 bases from V and 1 base from J, leaving 11 bases between. This CDR3 is 14 amino acids long. Per the germline V gene, CDR1 is SGDLS and CDR2 is YYNGEE. The CDR3 here is CASSPSERNTEAFF. The CDR3 nucleotides read TGTGCCAGCAGCCCGTCGGAGAGGAACACTGAAGCTTTCTTT. The full variable domain, rest sourced from reference TRBV9 and TRBJ1-1, is DSGVTQTPKHLITATGQRVTLRCSPRSGDLSVYWYQQSLDQGLQFLIQYYNGEERAKGNILERFSAQQFPDLHSELNLSSLELGDSALYFCASSPSERNTEAFFGQGTRLTVV.

The rearrangement uses TRBV30 and TRBJ1-5; D is unclear. V gave up 4 bases and J gave up 1 base, with 11 bases separating them. The CDR3 has 14 amino acids. Germline V CDR1 and CDR2: GTSNPN, SVGIG (reference sequence). The CDR3 protein is CAWTRGSSNQPQHF. CDR3 DNA: TGTGCCTGGACTCGCGGGTCGAGCAATCAGCCCCAGCATTTT.

This clonotype has more than one count but fewer than ten. This chain connects TRBV28 to TRBJ2-3, with no clear D. V was cut by 8 bases and J by 2 bases, with 11 bases left in between. This CDR3 comprises 13 residues. Germline V gene sequence: CDR1 MDHEN, CDR2 SYDVKM. DNA for the CDR3: TGTGCCAGCTCCGGCCCTCCCACAGATACGCAGTATTTT. Amino acid sequence: CASSGPPTDTQYF. The full variable domain, rest sourced from reference TRBV28 and TRBJ2-3, is DVKVTQSSRYLVKRTGEKVFLECVQDMDHENMFWYRQDPGLGLRLIYFSYDVKMKEKGDIPEGYSVSREKKERFSLILESASTNQTSMYLCASSGPPTDTQYFGPGTRLTVL.

Here the CDR3 DNA reads TGTGCCAGCAGCTTAGAGCGACTAGCAAGGGAGCAGTACTTC. As protein: CASSLERLAREQYF. This rearrangement joins TRBV7-2 to TRBJ2-7, with 7 bases that match TRBD2. This CDR3 spans 14 amino acids. The V and J ends lost 1 base and 7 bases, in that order; junction bases with no gene match: 7. Germline CDR1 and CDR2: SGHTA and FQGNSA.

The V gene is TRBV4-1, the J gene TRBJ1-3, with D unresolved. The germline V gene encodes CDR1 MGHRA and CDR2 YSYEKL. V was clipped by 5 bases and J by 4 bases, with 9 bases between them. The CDR3 contains 13 residues. CDR3 sequence: CASSSRAGNTIYF. The CDR3 DNA is TGCGCCAGCAGCTCTCGAGCCGGAAACACCATATATTTT.